This T cell receptor (beta chain) was sequenced in a study of T-cell reconstitution after alpha-beta-depleted transplantation in children. Study-wide results and limits: Surviving recipient T cells and thymic progenitors accounted for the high day-60 TCRbeta diversity observed in some patients. Newly generated T cells supplied most T-cell counts and diversity one year post-transplant. Alpha-beta T cells about two months after transplant reportedly derived from several hundred expanded graft clones.

Concerning this clonotype: Its target is unknown.

The CDR3 length is 15 residues. Looked up from germline, CDR1 is SEHNR and CDR2 is FQNEAQ (reference sequence). V lost 1 base and J 5 bases, leaving 15 bases between the germline ends. A TCRbeta library incorporating unique molecular identifiers was prepared. MiXCR, run by TCRdb on the PCR reads, gives a single entry per CDR3 protein. This sample has about a million distinct CDR3 sequences, with about 29% found just once. The gene calls are TRBV7-9 and TRBJ2-7; D gene unclear. This TCR was sampled from a boy under two years old who had a stem cell transplant for SCID, so the T cells may come from the graft donor. The sequenced sample was PBMCs, mostly from graft donor cells, obtained 360 days after TCRalphabeta/CD19-depleted stem cell transplant. CDR3 in amino acids: CASSLGPRALHEQYF. CDR3 bases: TGTGCCAGCAGCTTAGGGCCTCGGGCCCTCCACGAGCAGTACTTC.